The subject of this entry is one T cell receptor beta chain. The antigen is undetermined. These data originate in a study of T cells in localized non-small cell lung cancer. The study's findings and limits: The greatest T cell clonality was found in uninvolved adjacent lung (higher than in tumor). In adjacent lung appeared a median around 59 of the top 100 tumor clones. Increased T cell density in blood showed an association with longer overall survival.

Using immunoSEQ multiplex PCR, the repertoire was profiled, and TCRdb retains in-frame clones only, with some absent. The sample holds fewer than 45,000 clones; about 88% are singletons and the top ten take more than 2%. CDR1 is SGDLS and CDR2 is YYNGEE in the germline V gene. This CDR3 is 15 amino acids long. Trimming took 0 bases from V and 0 from J, leaving 7 bases between them. This TCR was sampled from a female donor older than 55 with stage I squamous cell lung carcinoma. This chain uses TRBV9 with TRBJ2-1, with D uncertain. The specimen was peripheral blood, collected before any cancer treatment. CDR3 in DNA: TGTGCCAGCAGCGTAGTGGGCGGCTCCTACAATGAGCAGTTCTTC. As protein: CASSVVGGSYNEQFF.